These 26 T cell receptor beta chains originate from one sample sequenced in a study of early T cells in non-severe SARS-CoV-2 infection. TCRdb called the 5' RACE reads again in MiXCR, with one record for every CDR3 protein. The sample has about 42,000 distinct CDR3 sequences, roughly 7.1% seen once; the top ten hold more than 4.5%. The sequencing sample was made of whole blood. All receptors derive from an adult who was a healthcare worker with PCR-confirmed SARS-CoV-2 infection or an uninfected control (not recorded which).

J is TRBJ1-2 and V is TRBV5-1; TRBD1 might be the D (5 bases). V lost 4 bases, J lost 7 bases, and 11 bases lay in between. CDR1 is SGHRS and CDR2 is YFSETQ in the germline V gene. The CDR3 extends over 12 amino acids. The chain's CDR3 is CASSMDNPGYTF. DNA for the CDR3: TGCGCCAGCAGCATGGACAATCCTGGCTACACCTTC.

This clonotype was counted between two and nine times. The chain links TRBV5-6 to TRBJ2-3; the D is unclear. Between the trimmed V and J ends, which lost 0 bases and 4 bases, there was a span of 9 bases. Germline CDR1 SGHDT, CDR2 YYEEEE. The CDR3 length is 14 residues. For the CDR3, the DNA is TGTGCCAGCAGCTTGGAGGTGAACGCAGATACGCAGTATTTT. The encoded protein is CASSLEVNADTQYF. The whole variable domain, remainder taken from reference TRBV5-6 and TRBJ2-3, is DAGVTQSPTHLIKTRGQQVTLRCSPKSGHDTVSWYQQALGQGPQFIFQYYEEEERQRGNFPDRFSGHQFPNYSSELNVNALLLGDSALYLCASSLEVNADTQYFGPGTRLTVL.

This clonotype was seen many times. The chain uses TRBV12-3 or TRBV12-4 and TRBJ2-7, with D perhaps matching TRBD1 (6 bases). The CDR3 is 16 residues long. V was cut by 5 bases and J by 2 bases, with 19 bases left in between. The CDR3, as DNA: TGTGCCAGCAGTCACCTACGGGGCAGGGGAACCTACGAGCAGTACTTC. It codes for CASSHLRGRGTYEQYF.

This chain uses TRBV12-3 or TRBV12-4 with TRBJ2-2; perhaps D is TRBD1 or TRBD2 (5 bases each). The CDR3 has 17 residues. V was shortened by 5 bases and J by 4 bases, with 20 bases between the two germline ends. The CDR3 sequence: CASSDTGSGVSTGELFF. For the CDR3, the DNA is TGTGCCAGCAGTGATACAGGTTCCGGGGTTAGCACCGGGGAGCTGTTTTTT.

This chain links TRBV14 with TRBJ2-5; unclear D gene. Germline lookup yields CDR1 SGHDN and CDR2 FVKESK. The CDR3 sequence is 13 residues long. Trimming removed 1 base from V and 7 bases from J, with 10 bases in between. This CDR3 reads CASSQGTVRTQYF. The CDR3 DNA reads TGTGCCAGCAGCCAAGGGACGGTTAGGACCCAGTACTTC.

In its sample, this clonotype was seen many times. J is TRBJ2-2 and V is TRBV5-1; D gene unclear. The CDR3 loop spans 14 amino acids. CDR1 is SGHRS and CDR2 is YFSETQ in the germline V gene. Trimming removed 0 bases from V and 4 bases from J, with 7 bases in between. CDR3 loop: CASSLAGVTGELFF. DNA of the CDR3: TGCGCCAGCAGCTTGGCCGGAGTCACCGGGGAGCTGTTTTTT.

There are a few counts of this clonotype. The rearrangement uses TRBV20-1 and TRBJ2-6; no clear D. CDR1 is DFQATT, CDR2 SNEGSKA, per germline (reference sequence). CDR3 size: 15 residues. Trimming pared 2 bases from V and 3 bases from J, leaving 11 bases between. DNA of the CDR3: TGCAGTGCTAGAATTGCAGGTGGTGGGGCCAACGTCCTGACTTTC. It specifies CSARIAGGGANVLTF.

In this sample, this clonotype turned up a few times. This chain links TRBV5-1 with TRBJ2-1, with 7 bases lining up with TRBD1. Germline V gene sequence: CDR1 SGHRS, CDR2 YFSETQ. The CDR3 length is 17 residues. V lost 5 bases, J lost 0 bases, and 11 bases stayed unmatched. The CDR3 loop is CASSRTGQSSSYNEQFF. CDR3 coding DNA: TGCGCCAGCAGTCGAACGGGACAGTCGAGCTCCTACAATGAGCAGTTCTTC.

The V gene is TRBV19, the J gene TRBJ2-5; 12 bases agree with TRBD2. The CDR3 contains 17 residues. The V and J ends lost 4 bases and 5 bases, in that order; junction bases with no gene match: 11. CDR1 and CDR2 from the germline V gene are LNHDA and SQIVND (reference sequence). The CDR3 loop reads CASSTGTSGPSWETQYF. In DNA, the CDR3 is TGTGCCAGTAGTACAGGGACTAGCGGGCCCTCCTGGGAGACCCAGTACTTC.

This clonotype appeared many times. This chain connects TRBV3-1 to TRBJ1-3; no clear D. Germline CDR1 and CDR2: LGHDT and YNNKEL (reference sequence). The CDR3 spans 14 residues. Trimming pared 4 bases from V and 0 bases from J, leaving 7 bases between. The CDR3 DNA reads TGTGCCAGCAGCCGCGTCGGCTCTGGAAACACCATATATTTT. Protein: CASSRVGSGNTIYF.

In DNA, the CDR3 is TGTGCCAGCAGTTTCCGATCTACCGGGGGGGGCCCAGAGACCCAGTACTTC. Translated: CASSFRSTGGGPETQYF. The rearrangement links TRBV12-3 or TRBV12-4 to TRBJ2-5; 8 positions match TRBD2. After removal of 3 bases from V and 4 bases from J, the junction contained 13 bases not matched to a gene. This CDR3 spans 17 amino acids.

This clonotype is medium-sized in the sample. The rearrangement joins TRBV20-1 to TRBJ2-5, with D uncertain. The CDR3 sequence is 11 residues long. V gave up 7 bases and J gave up 1 base, with 7 bases separating them. Looked up from germline, CDR1 is DFQATT and CDR2 is SNEGSKA (reference sequence). The CDR3 sequence: CSGQIQETQYF. In nucleotides, the CDR3 is TGCAGTGGACAAATCCAAGAGACCCAGTACTTC.

This clonotype was counted only a few times. The genes are TRBV12-3 or TRBV12-4 and TRBJ1-2; D unresolved. V shed 5 bases and J shed 8 bases, with 12 bases lying between them. The CDR3 has 12 amino acids. Here the CDR3 DNA reads TGTGCCAGCAGTCCAGCCTGGCGGGGCTACACCTTC. Protein sequence: CASSPAWRGYTF.

The J gene is TRBJ2-7, the V gene TRBV12-3 or TRBV12-4, with TRBD1 as a possible D gene (5 bases). The ends were cut back, 5 bases at V and 6 bases at J, with 11 bases in the middle. The CDR3 sequence is 12 residues long. CDR3 DNA sequence: TGTGCCAGCAGTCCTCGACAGATCGAGCAGTACTTC. This translates into CASSPRQIEQYF.

By frequency in the sample, this clonotype is medium-sized (0.01 to 0.1%). This chain links TRBV3-1 with TRBJ2-7; the D gene is possibly TRBD2 (7 bases). V was trimmed by 4 bases and J by 0 bases, leaving 16 bases between them. The CDR3 runs to 16 residues. CDR1 and CDR2 from the germline V gene are LGHDT and YNNKEL (reference sequence). CDR3 sequence reads: CASSRGTGGRSYEQYF. The CDR3, as DNA: TGTGCCAGCAGCCGAGGGACGGGGGGCCGCTCCTACGAGCAGTACTTC.

This clonotype showed up just a few times. V gene TRBV4-1 combines with J gene TRBJ2-7; 9 bases line up with TRBD1. This CDR3 is built from 17 residues. Per germline, CDR1 MGHRA and CDR2 YSYEKL. V lost 4 bases to trimming and J lost 0 bases; unmatched junction nucleotides: 10. CDR3 sequence: CASSLIIGGQGSYEQYF. The CDR3 nucleotides read TGCGCCAGCAGCCTCATCATAGGGGGACAGGGCTCCTACGAGCAGTACTTC.

This clonotype was recorded at least ten times. The chain employs TRBV27 and TRBJ1-2; D is undetermined. There are 13 residues in the CDR3. Trimming stripped 2 bases from V and 5 bases from J, with 9 bases between. Germline CDR1 and CDR2: MNHEY and SMNVEV (reference sequence). The CDR3 region is CASSLDARYGYTF. CDR3 in DNA: TGTGCCAGCAGTTTAGACGCCAGATATGGCTACACCTTC.

This clonotype was recorded many times. The V and J genes are TRBV7-8 and TRBJ2-7, with D perhaps being TRBD1 or TRBD2 (5 bases each). The CDR3 is 13 amino acids. CDR1 and CDR2 (germline): SGHVS, FQNEAQ. Trimming removed 4 bases at V and 5 bases at J, with 12 bases between. CDR3 sequence reads: CASSSRRGHEQYF. The CDR3 DNA reads as TGTGCCAGCAGCTCCAGACGGGGCCACGAGCAGTACTTC. Full variable domain (rest looked up from reference TRBV7-8 and TRBJ2-7): GAGVSQSPRYKVAKRGQDVALRCDPISGHVSLFWYQQALGQGPEFLTYFQNEAQLDKSGLPSDRFFAERPEGSVSTLKIQRTQQEDSAVYLCASSSRRGHEQYFGPGTRLTVT.

This clonotype turned up a few times. This rearrangement joins TRBV5-4 to TRBJ2-3; D is unresolved. Germline V CDR1 and CDR2: SGHNT, YYREEE (reference sequence). The CDR3 covers 14 residues. Between the trimmed V and J ends, which lost 0 bases and 0 bases, there was a span of 5 bases. CDR3 residues: CASSLDPSTDTQYF. For the CDR3, the DNA is TGTGCCAGCAGCTTGGACCCGAGCACAGATACGCAGTATTTT.

This clonotype was detected only a few times. The chain employs TRBV20-1 and TRBJ2-1; tentatively, D is TRBD2 (7 bases). The germline CDR1 and CDR2 sequences are DFQATT and SNEGSKA (reference sequence). Trimming shortened V by 4 bases and J by 12 bases, and 16 bases separated the two germline ends. The CDR3 runs 12 residues. CDR3 region: CSATLLGGRQFF. CDR3 coding DNA: TGCAGTGCTACTCTGCTGGGGGGGCGGCAGTTCTTC.

The sample holds many counts of this clonotype. This sequence joins TRBV11-2 and TRBJ2-3; D remains unclear. Between the trimmed V and J ends, which lost 6 bases and 4 bases, there was a span of 8 bases. The CDR3 is 12 residues long. Germline V CDR1 and CDR2: SGHAT, FQNNGV. CDR3 in amino acids: CASRTAADTQYF. The CDR3 DNA follows: TGTGCCAGCAGGACTGCCGCAGATACGCAGTATTTT.

Only a few counts were recorded for this clonotype. The rearrangement uses TRBV27 and TRBJ1-5, with a tentative D call TRBD1 (6 bases). This CDR3 spans 13 amino acids. Looked up from germline, CDR1 is MNHEY and CDR2 is SMNVEV (reference sequence). V lost 2 bases to trimming and J lost 6 bases, with 8 bases between them. The CDR3 DNA reads TGTGCCAGCAGTTTAGGACAGATTCAGCCCCAGCATTTT. Amino acid sequence: CASSLGQIQPQHF.

This clonotype was counted many times. The V and J genes are TRBV7-6 and TRBJ1-5; no reliable D call. V shed 1 base and J shed 1 base, with 11 bases lying between them. The CDR3 has 16 residues. CDR1 is SGHVS, CDR2 FNYEAQ, per germline. CDR3 residues: CASSLGGVMSNQPQHF. CDR3 nucleotides: TGTGCCAGCAGCTTAGGGGGAGTTATGAGCAATCAGCCCCAGCATTTT.

The rearrangement joins TRBV24-1 to TRBJ2-1; D tentatively fits TRBD1 or TRBD2 (5 bases each). V lost 3 bases, J lost 5 bases, and 16 bases lay in between. Germline CDR1 is KGHDR and CDR2 is SFDVKD. This CDR3 has 16 amino acids. CDR3 nucleotide sequence: TGTGCCACCAGTGATCCCGGGACGGTGGGAGACAATGAGCAGTTCTTC. Residues: CATSDPGTVGDNEQFF.

The V gene is TRBV20-1, the J gene TRBJ2-1; unclear D gene. The CDR3 consists of 15 residues. CDR1 is DFQATT and CDR2 is SNEGSKA in the germline V gene (reference sequence). V was shortened by 1 base and J by 8 bases, with 18 bases between the two germline ends. The CDR3 DNA reads as TGCAGTGCTAGAGTGTTGGCAGTGGACCTGGATGAGCAGTTCTTC. It translates to CSARVLAVDLDEQFF.

The chain joins TRBV5-1 to TRBJ1-5, with D maybe TRBD1 (5 bases). Trimming took 4 bases from V and 6 from J, leaving 17 bases between them. The CDR3 runs to 15 residues. Germline CDR1 is SGHRS and CDR2 is YFSETQ. CDR3 loop: CASSPLGENGQPQHF. The CDR3 DNA reads TGCGCCAGCAGCCCGCTGGGGGAGAATGGTCAGCCCCAGCATTTT. Based on the CDR3 plus reference TRBV5-1 and TRBJ1-5, the full variable domain is KAGVTQTPRYLIKTRGQQVTLSCSPISGHRSVSWYQQTPGQGLQFLFEYFSETQRNKGNFPGRFSGRQFSNSRSEMNVSTLELGDSALYLCASSPLGENGQPQHFGDGTRLSIL.